The rows below give T cell receptor beta chains drawn from one sample of a study of T cell changes during pregnancy in multiple sclerosis. Using immunoSEQ multiplex PCR, the repertoire was profiled, and TCRdb retains in-frame clones only, with some absent. The sample lists about 67,000 clones; about nine tenths were seen once. Sequences were derived from peripheral blood, sampled in the third trimester of pregnancy. All receptors derive from a female donor with multiple sclerosis, enrolled in a pregnancy study. The CDR3 runs from the conserved cysteine through the conserved F or W. Each record gives: V gene, clone size, D gene, J gene, CDR3 protein, CDR3 DNA. A D gene is named only where the DNA matches it firmly. Clone size is not always given. Where it is, it says once, few, many or a class for expanded clones.

>TRBV6-4|.|.|TRBJ2-2
CASSVESHGELFF
TGTGCCAGCAGTGTGGAGTCCCACGGGGAGCTGTTTTTT
>TRBV6-5|.|.|TRBJ2-5
CASSYGRVETQYF
TGTGCCAGCAGTTACGGCAGGGTAGAGACCCAGTACTTC
>TRBV27|.|TRBD2|TRBJ2-1
CASTLTSGVYNEQFF
TGTGCCAGCACACTAACTAGCGGAGTCTACAATGAGCAGTTCTTC
>TRBV11-1|.|TRBD2|TRBJ2-1
CASSSRGGADEQFF
TGTGCCAGCAGCTCGCGGGGGGGCGCGGATGAGCAGTTCTTC
>TRBV30|.|TRBD1|TRBJ2-6
CAWSVTGTGVGANVLTF
TGTGCCTGGAGTGTAACCGGGACAGGGGTTGGGGCCAACGTCCTGACTTTC
>TRBV29-1|.|.|TRBJ2-1
CSVDRYSSNNEQFF
TGCAGCGTTGATCGTTATAGTTCCAACAATGAGCAGTTCTTC
>TRBV13|.|.|TRBJ2-3
CASTGNPSDTQYF
TGTGCCAGCACCGGGAATCCCTCAGATACGCAGTATTTT
>TRBV2|.|TRBD2|TRBJ2-3
CASSFGTSGIEADTQYF
TGTGCCAGCAGCTTTGGGACTAGCGGGATAGAGGCAGATACGCAGTATTTT
>TRBV2|.|.|TRBJ1-5
CASSELGANQPQHF
TGTGCCAGCAGTGAGTTAGGGGCGAATCAGCCCCAGCATTTT
>TRBV7-9|.|.|TRBJ2-7
CASSLGVAGTYEQYF
TGTGCCAGCAGCTTAGGTGTGGCGGGTACCTACGAGCAGTACTTC
>TRBV6-5|.|.|TRBJ2-5
CASSYSSGRTQYF
TGTGCCAGCAGTTACTCATCCGGTCGGACCCAGTACTTC
>TRBV6-5|.|TRBD1|TRBJ2-7
CASTRQGKHEQYF
TGTGCCAGCACGAGACAGGGAAAGCACGAGCAGTACTTC
>TRBV18|.|TRBD1|TRBJ1-1
CASSRGSGQGNTEAFF
TGTGCCAGCTCACGTGGGTCGGGACAGGGGAACACTGAAGCTTTCTTT
>TRBV5-1|.|TRBD2|TRBJ2-7
CASSLSLAGANEQYF
TGCGCCAGCAGCCTCTCCCTGGCGGGAGCGAACGAGCAGTACTTC
>TRBV5-1|.|TRBD2|TRBJ2-3
CASSLAVGGGSDTQYF
TGCGCCAGCAGCTTGGCCGTTGGGGGAGGGTCAGATACGCAGTATTTT
>TRBV18|.|.|TRBJ1-3
CASSPQSSGNTIYF
TGTGCCAGCTCACCACAGAGCTCTGGAAACACCATATATTTT
>TRBV25-1|.|TRBD1|TRBJ1-1
CASRTGIAEAFF
TGTGCCAGCAGGACAGGGATCGCTGAAGCTTTCTTT
>TRBV29-1|.|TRBD1|TRBJ1-3
CSVEAPTGSSGNTIYF
TGCAGCGTTGAAGCCCCGACAGGGAGCTCTGGAAACACCATATATTTT
>TRBV7-2|.|.|TRBJ1-1
CASTLRTRGYMNTEAFF
TGTGCCAGCACCTTAAGAACACGAGGGTACATGAACACTGAAGCTTTCTTT
>TRBV2|.|TRBD2|TRBJ2-2
CASTLSGSGTGELFF
TGTGCCAGCACCCTGAGCGGGAGCGGGACCGGGGAGCTGTTTTTT
>TRBV6-6|.|.|TRBJ1-1
CASIPGGSTEAFF
TGTGCCAGCATCCCGGGGGGAAGCACTGAAGCTTTCTTT
>TRBV28|.|TRBD2|TRBJ2-7
CASVQAAGGSYEQYF
TGTGCCAGCGTCCAGGCAGCGGGAGGTTCCTACGAGCAGTACTTC
>TRBV4-1|.|TRBD2|TRBJ2-7
CASSQASGGTYEQYF
TGCGCCAGCAGCCAGGCCTCGGGGGGGACCTACGAGCAGTACTTC
>TRBV6-6|.|TRBD1|TRBJ1-2
CASTTTAGTAYGYTF
TGTGCCAGCACCACTACCGCCGGGACAGCCTATGGCTACACCTTC
>TRBV6-5|few|TRBD1|TRBJ1-1
CASSEDRGYGEAFF
TGTGCCAGCAGTGAGGACAGGGGTTACGGTGAAGCTTTCTTT
>TRBV7-3|.|.|TRBJ1-1
CASSLGGSGTEAFF
TGTGCCAGCAGCTTAGGGGGCTCGGGCACTGAAGCTTTCTTT
>TRBV19|.|TRBD1|TRBJ1-2
CASSDQNRGGYGYTF
TGTGCCAGTAGTGACCAAAACAGGGGTGGCTATGGCTACACCTTC
>TRBV5-1|.|TRBD2|TRBJ2-5
CASSLDSGGPYETQYF
TGCGCCAGCAGCTTGGATAGCGGGGGTCCATATGAGACCCAGTACTTC
>TRBV2|.|.|TRBJ2-3
CASSEATYTDTQYF
TGTGCCAGCAGTGAAGCTACCTACACAGATACGCAGTATTTT
>TRBV7-2|.|.|TRBJ2-1
CASSLNRGSSSYNEQFF
TGTGCCAGCAGCTTAAATCGAGGGAGCAGCTCCTACAATGAGCAGTTCTTC
>TRBV7-2|.|TRBD1|TRBJ1-1
CASRVDNRGLRAFF
TGTGCCAGCAGGGTAGATAACAGGGGTCTTAGAGCTTTCTTT
>TRBV11-1|.|.|TRBJ2-3
CASSLNPGTSTDTQYF
TGTGCCAGCAGCTTGAATCCAGGAACTAGCACAGATACGCAGTATTTT
>TRBV13|.|TRBD2|TRBJ2-3
CASSSGTSGGTSTDTQYF
TGTGCCAGCAGCTCTGGGACTAGCGGGGGGACTAGCACAGATACGCAGTATTTT
>TRBV19|.|.|TRBJ1-3
CASTSGVRARTIYF
TGTGCCAGTACCTCCGGCGTGAGGGCACGCACCATATATTTT
>TRBV2|.|.|TRBJ1-5
CASSVRSNQPQHF
TGTGCCAGCAGTGTGCGTAGCAATCAGCCCCAGCATTTT
>TRBV6-5|.|.|TRBJ2-6
CASSEAGANVLTF
TGTGCCAGCAGTGAGGCAGGGGCCAACGTCCTGACTTTC
>TRBV18|.|.|TRBJ2-7
CASSPPSQGLGEQYF
TGTGCCAGCTCACCACCATCACAGGGCTTAGGCGAGCAGTACTTC